The T cell receptor (beta chain) under discussion was sequenced for a study of blood T cells in healthy people across ages. For the study at large: About one barcoded beta molecule per two T cells came from capture by template switching. The study's findings and limits: The long-lived group displayed more naive CD4+ cells, plus higher diversity, than the aged donors did.

V shed 6 bases, J shed 2 bases, and the junction held 8 bases outside the gene matches. The CDR3 contains 16 residues. The V gene's germline CDR1 is MDHEN and CDR2 SYDVKM. In regard to this clonotype: No antigen is known for it.

The authors ran a second PCR of about 6 to 11 cycles using a sample-barcoded 5' primer and a J-beta primer mix. TCRdb itself ran the 5' RACE reads through MiXCR, one entry per CDR3 protein. The sample records about 1.1 million distinct CDR3 sequences, roughly two fifths being singletons. Aged roughly 6 to 100, donors were systemically healthy Caucasians from Russia. Sequenced input: blood. The TCR sequence derives from a man younger than 30 in good health. This chain uses TRBV28 with TRBJ1-2; TRBD1 matches 11 bases. This CDR3 reads CASRRTGGRGNYGYTF. The CDR3 DNA reads as TGTGCCAGCAGACGGACAGGGGGCAGAGGAAACTATGGCTACACCTTC.